These T cell receptor beta chains were read from a single sample in a study of shared clonotypes between healthy human individuals. TCRdb keeps only in-frame clones here, not all; method: immunoSEQ multiplex PCR. Among a few million clones listed, over 85% were seen once. Sample: naive CD4+ T cells from PBMCs. The receptors stem from a man younger than 35 in good health. Some clones in this sample may be carry-over from other donors' samples. Both conserved end residues are trimmed from each CDR3. The order of the fields is J gene, V gene, CDR3 protein.

J: TRBJ2-7
V: TRBV29-1
CDR3: SVTRPTSGIYEQY

J: TRBJ2-5
V: TRBV21-1
CDR3: ASSTRASGSGETQY

J: TRBJ2-7
V: TRBV6-4
CDR3: ASSERGNQYLSEQY

J: TRBJ1-4
V: TRBV19
CDR3: ASSRGQINEKLF

J: TRBJ2-7
V: TRBV7-2
CDR3: ASSPNSGQGGYEQY

J: TRBJ2-3
V: TRBV7-3
CDR3: ASSLRQGDGPDTQY

J: TRBJ2-7
V: TRBV27
CDR3: ASRINSIGTSGSHTYEQY

J: TRBJ1-1
V: TRBV15
CDR3: ATRTGASSAF

J: TRBJ2-2
V: TRBV14
CDR3: ASSQGMTREIWTGELF

J: TRBJ1-5
V: TRBV10-3
CDR3: ANAPGINQPQH

J: TRBJ2-1
V: TRBV11-2
CDR3: ASSPTRGYNEQF

J: TRBJ2-5
V: TRBV6-5
CDR3: ASSRQGAETQY

J: TRBJ1-3
V: TRBV28
CDR3: ASSLSGSGNTIY

J: TRBJ2-3
V: TRBV29-1
CDR3: SVDATSGSTDTQY

J: TRBJ2-2
V: TRBV18
CDR3: ASSPPGLGPNTGELF

J: TRBJ1-4
V: TRBV28
CDR3: ASSLAREKLF

J: TRBJ2-4
V: TRBV10-3
CDR3: AISERSNIQY

J: TRBJ2-7
V: TRBV6-1
CDR3: AGGNAAGNEQY

J: TRBJ1-4
V: TRBV14
CDR3: ASSQARASATNEKLF

J: TRBJ2-1
V: TRBV9
CDR3: ASSVVAGGYNEQF

J: TRBJ1-3
V: TRBV5-1
CDR3: ASSPGTAGNTIY

J: TRBJ2-1
V: TRBV5-6
CDR3: ASSQGLAGENEQF

J: TRBJ1-2
V: TRBV19
CDR3: ASSLTGGNGYT

J: TRBJ1-1
V: TRBV6-5
CDR3: ASRQGRSAEAF

J: TRBJ1-1
V: TRBV7-6
CDR3: ASSSGAGNTEAF

J: TRBJ1-4
V: TRBV6-1
CDR3: ASSGPGNEKLF

J: TRBJ1-1
V: TRBV5-4
CDR3: ASMGGEGEAF

J: TRBJ2-3
V: TRBV27
CDR3: ASSMRRGLAGVDTQY

J: TRBJ1-1
V: TRBV2
CDR3: ASSVLGEMNTEAF

J: TRBJ2-7
V: TRBV2
CDR3: ASSETGEKYEQY

J: TRBJ2-7
V: TRBV5-4
CDR3: ASSNDGGIDYEQY

J: TRBJ1-2
V: TRBV28
CDR3: ANSRGRLNGYT

J: TRBJ2-7
V: TRBV25-1
CDR3: ASTPGLADSYEQY

J: TRBJ1-5
V: TRBV28
CDR3: ASRVGGGPNQPQH

J: TRBJ1-2
V: TRBV9
CDR3: ASSVYGNYGYT

J: TRBJ1-5
V: TRBV11-2
CDR3: ASSLSGRDDNQPQH

J: TRBJ2-3
V: TRBV5-1
CDR3: ASSLLTGAPTDTQY

J: TRBJ2-7
V: TRBV18
CDR3: ASSPDQLGQY

J: TRBJ2-3
V: TRBV27
CDR3: ASRPGGTDTQY

J: TRBJ2-7
V: TRBV9
CDR3: ASSVGPLAPSSYEQY

J: TRBJ1-5
V: TRBV7-8
CDR3: ASSLGQGYNQPQH

J: TRBJ2-2
V: TRBV6-1
CDR3: ASRPPGAGAGELF

J: TRBJ2-2
V: TRBV5-1
CDR3: ASSFGSFPGELF

J: TRBJ2-2
V: TRBV9
CDR3: ANSGLAGDTGELF

J: TRBJ2-7
V: TRBV6-6
CDR3: VSSYSYGSVYEQY

J: TRBJ1-2
V: TRBV6-5
CDR3: ASSPREGYGYT

J: TRBJ2-7
V: TRBV4-3
CDR3: ASSRRLAESSYEQY

J: TRBJ2-3
V: TRBV5-6
CDR3: ASSFDRVADTQY

J: TRBJ2-7
V: TRBV19
CDR3: ASSKRGDRGTGPYEQY

J: TRBJ1-1
V: TRBV30
CDR3: AWDGGAGAQAF

J: TRBJ2-1
V: TRBV14
CDR3: ASSLLIRDRGYNEQF

J: TRBJ2-2
V: TRBV28
CDR3: ASTSFLVSSGRGGELF